This T cell receptor (beta chain) appears in the sequencing data of a study of OX40 agonist ivuxolimab in advanced cancers. The method was immunoSEQ multiplex PCR; TCRdb's version includes in-frame clones alone and lacks a portion of them. The sample shows about 52,000 clones, approximately 80% of them seen only once. Whole-study results and caveats: Among T cells, CD8+ cells averaged more expanded clones than CD4+ cells.

Remarks on this clone: What it binds is not known.

Source: CD4+ or CD8+ T cells sorted from blood, taken in a trial of the OX40 agonist ivuxolimab. The source is an adult with an advanced solid tumor such as melanoma, head and neck, liver or kidney cancer.

This chain's CDR3 is CASSLMGQGSEQFF. The CDR3 DNA reads as TGTGCCAGCAGCTTAATGGGACAGGGTTCTGAGCAGTTCTTC. The gene calls are TRBV7-2 and TRBJ2-1, with 9 nucleotides matching TRBD1. Germline CDR1 is SGHTA and CDR2 is FQGNSA. The CDR3 totals 14 residues. V lost 2 bases to trimming and J lost 9 bases; unmatched junction nucleotides: 5.